Each of the 22 T cell receptor beta chains below was sequenced from the same sample in a study of blood T cells in healthy people across ages. Primers used in a second PCR of roughly 7 to 12 cycles were a sample-barcoded 5' primer and a J-beta primer mix. TCRdb reprocessed the 5' RACE reads with MiXCR, giving one entry per CDR3 protein. The data contain 630,000 or so distinct CDR3 sequences, 32% of them singletons. Sequenced input: blood. The origin of the receptors is a woman older than 75 in good health.

This clonotype turned up a few times. The chain has TRBV12-3 or TRBV12-4 and TRBJ2-4, with TRBD2 identical over 9 bases. The DNA end lines up better with TRBJ2-7; the J call may be wrong. The CDR3 contains 15 residues. DNA of the CDR3: TGTGCCAGCAGTTTAGGACTAGCGGAGACCTACGAGCAGTACTTC. Residues: CASSLGLAETYEQYF.

The chain links TRBV24-1 to TRBJ2-5, with 8 bases matching TRBD1. CDR3 length: 15 residues. Germline-derived CDR1 and CDR2 are KGHDR and SFDVKD. The ends lost 4 bases at V and 5 bases at J; junction bases unmatched: 8. DNA for the CDR3: TGTGCCACCAGTGACTCCCGGACAGGGATGGAGACCCAGTACTTC. Its protein product is CATSDSRTGMETQYF.

This clonotype appeared many times. V usage is TRBV7-2 and J usage is TRBJ1-2; TRBD1 is a possible D gene (5 bases). Germline V gene lookup returns CDR1 SGHTA and CDR2 FQGNSA. The CDR3 length is 14 residues. The V end was cut by 5 bases, the J end by 1 base, with 11 bases between. The CDR3 DNA is TGTGCCAGCAGCCGGGGCAATTTTAACTATGGCTACACCTTC. It is translated as CASSRGNFNYGYTF.

This clonotype was seen many times. The genes are TRBV12-3 or TRBV12-4 and TRBJ1-2; 11 bases align to TRBD1. V shed 6 bases, J shed 13 bases, and the junction held 10 bases outside the gene matches. CDR3 length equals 13 residues. The DNA of the CDR3 is TGTGCCAGCAGGACCGGGACAGGGGGTCTCTGCACCTTC. This translates into CASRTGTGGLCTF.

The table lists this clonotype with many counts. The chain uses TRBV5-5 and TRBJ2-1, with a weak D call TRBD2 (11 bases). V was trimmed by 0 bases and J by 10 bases, leaving 32 bases between them. CDR1 SGHKS and CDR2 YYEKEE come from the germline V gene (reference sequence). This CDR3 is built from 20 residues. CDR3 in amino acids: CASSLVDRGRISGGVREQFF. The CDR3 DNA follows: TGTGCCAGCAGCTTGGTTGACAGGGGGCGTATTAGCGGGGGGGTCCGAGAGCAGTTCTTC.

This clonotype was seen at least ten times. The chain carries TRBV12-3 or TRBV12-4 and TRBJ1-2; tentative D call: TRBD1 (5 bases). Trimming removed 7 bases at V and 5 bases at J, with 23 bases between. The CDR3 contains 16 residues. CDR3 protein: CASTTLTATFYYGYTF. Written as DNA, the CDR3 is TGTGCCAGCACTACGTTGACAGCAACCTTCTATTATGGCTACACCTTC.

In regard to this clonotype: This may come from a read error, since a much larger clone is one base off. J is TRBJ2-5 and V is TRBV10-3; D may be TRBD1 or TRBD2 (6 bases each). Trimming took off 0 bases at V and 1 base at J, with 24 bases between the two ends. Per germline, CDR1 ENHRY and CDR2 SYGVKD. This CDR3 is built from 20 residues. CDR3 protein: CAISESGHARQEGPQETQYF. As DNA, the CDR3 is TGTGCCATCAGTGAGTCGGGACATGCTCGCCAGGAGGGCCCCCAAGAGACCCAGTACTTC.

The CDR3 DNA reads TGCAGTGCCCTTCCCGGCGGAGACCACGCCTATAATTCACCCCTCCACTTT. The encoded protein is CSALPGGDHAYNSPLHF. The chain combines TRBV20-1 with TRBJ1-6; D unclear. The CDR3 covers 17 residues. The germline V gene encodes CDR1 DFQATT and CDR2 SNEGSKA (reference sequence). Trimming took 6 bases from V and 2 from J, leaving 20 bases between them.

The chain recombines TRBV20-1 with TRBJ1-5; possible D gene TRBD1, 6 bases. The CDR3 is 12 residues long. Germline V gives CDR1 DFQATT, CDR2 SNEGSKA (reference sequence). V was cut by 6 bases and J by 6 bases, with 12 bases left in between. The chain's CDR3 is CSAAGDTQPQHF. The CDR3 nucleotides read TGCAGTGCGGCAGGGGATACTCAGCCCCAGCATTTT.

This CDR3 is CATKGQGASSGSYNGQYF. DNA for the CDR3: TGTGCCACCAAGGGACAGGGGGCTTCCAGTGGCTCCTACAATGGGCAGTACTTC. This chain joins TRBV24-1 and TRBJ2-1, with 12 bases matching TRBD1. The DNA end lines up better with TRBJ2-7; the J call may be wrong. The CDR3 has 18 residues. CDR1 and CDR2 from the germline V gene are KGHDR and SFDVKD.

This clonotype was detected only once. An end of the junction differs from the germline gene, which may be a read error. The rearrangement links TRBV7-2 to TRBJ2-1; perhaps TRBD2 as D (5 bases). Germline CDR1 is SGHTA and CDR2 is FQGNSA. The CDR3 runs to 12 residues. Written as DNA, the CDR3 is TGCACCAGCAGCTTAGCGTACAATGAGCAGGTCTTC. Its translation is CTSSLAYNEQVF. The entire variable domain, with the rest obtained from reference TRBV7-2 and TRBJ2-1, is as follows: GAGVSQSPSNKVTEKGKDVELRCDPISGHTALYWYRQSLGQGLEFLIYFQGNSAPDKSGLPSDRFSAERTGGSVSTLTIQRTQQEDSAVYLCTSSLAYNEQVFGPGTRLTVL.

With respect to this clonotype: Since a much larger clone is just one base distant, this may be a read error. The CDR3 ends on some other residue instead of the conserved phenylalanine or tryptophan, so this is likely a read error. In DNA form, the CDR3 reads TGTGCCAGCAGCTTGGGGGCGACACAGGCCTACGAGCAGTACATC. Translation gives CASSLGATQAYEQYI. V is TRBV5-5 and J is TRBJ2-1; a weak D match, TRBD1 (5 bases). The DNA end is more similar to TRBJ2-7, so the J call may be wrong. Germline loops: CDR1 SGHKS, CDR2 YYEKEE (reference sequence). The CDR3 spans 15 residues.

V and J are TRBV2 and TRBJ1-5; D ambiguous. V was shortened by 7 bases and J by 1 base, with 11 bases between the two germline ends. CDR1 SNHLY and CDR2 FYNNEI come from the germline V gene. The CDR3 covers 14 residues. As DNA, the CDR3 is TGTGCCAGCACCCTTTATGGGAGCAATCAGCCCCAGCATTTT. This codes for CASTLYGSNQPQHF.

This clonotype was found a few times. It may be a read error: a sequence one base away is much more abundant. The V gene is TRBV10-3, the J gene TRBJ2-6; the D gene is possibly TRBD2 (5 bases). CDR3 size: 12 residues. Germline CDR1 and CDR2: ENHRY and SYGVKD. DNA of the CDR3: TGTGCCACCAGTCAGGAGGCCAACGTCCGGACTTTC. Protein sequence: CATSQEANVRTF.

Regarding this clonotype: A much larger clone differs from this one at a single base, so this may be a read error. The chain joins TRBV5-1 to TRBJ2-1; 8 bases are shared with TRBD2. The CDR3 runs to 15 residues. V trimming: 6 bases; J trimming: 5 bases; junction bases outside the gene matches: 10. The germline gives CDR1 SGHRS, CDR2 YFSETQ. The CDR3, as DNA: TGCGCCAGCACCCTTTTAGCGGGGTCCCACAATGAGCAGTTCTTC. Translation: CASTLLAGSHNEQFF.

This clonotype was recorded many times. The chain employs TRBV9 and TRBJ2-1; 10 nucleotides agree with TRBD1. This CDR3 spans 16 amino acids. Germline-derived CDR1 and CDR2 are SGDLS and YYNGEE. V shed 0 bases and J 5 bases; nucleotides not matched to a gene: 5. The CDR3 region has the DNA TGTGCCAGCAGCGTAGCTTGGGACAGGGGCAACAATGAGCAGTTCTTC. The encoded protein is CASSVAWDRGNNEQFF.

This clonotype has more than one count but fewer than ten. The rearrangement joins TRBV3-1 to TRBJ1-2; 7 bases match TRBD1. Germline assignment: CDR1 LGHDT and CDR2 YNNKEL (reference sequence). Trimming cost V 6 bases and J 6 bases; bases outside gene matches: 7. The CDR3 covers 13 residues. As DNA, the CDR3 is TGTGCCAGCAGTCGAGGACAGGCTGATGGCTACACCTTC. This gives the protein CASSRGQADGYTF.

In this sample, this clonotype turned up many times. The junction shows a germline mismatch at one end, possibly a read error. The rearrangement links TRBV7-2 to TRBJ2-1; 9 nucleotides match TRBD2. This CDR3 spans 15 amino acids. The germline gives CDR1 SGHTA, CDR2 FQGNSA. This chain's CDR3 is CASSIAGASYNEQFF. CDR3 nucleotides: TGTGCCAGCAGCATAGCGGGGGCGTCCTACAATGAGCAGTTCTTC.

In its sample, this clonotype was seen once. Since a much larger clone is just one base distant, this may be a read error. The rearrangement links TRBV6-5 to TRBJ2-6; tentatively, D is TRBD2 (6 bases). Trimming took 5 bases from V and 4 from J, leaving 15 bases between them. This CDR3 is built from 16 residues. Germline assignment: CDR1 MNHEY and CDR2 SVGAGI. The CDR3 is CASSRRRGSGANVLTF. The CDR3 region has the DNA TGTGCCAGCAGTAGGCGACGGGGGTCCGGGGCCAACGTCCTGACTTTC.

This clonotype came up a few times. A much larger clonotype is one base distant, so this may be a read error. This sequence joins TRBV27 and TRBJ2-6; TRBD1 matches at 7 bases. The CDR3 runs 17 residues. Germline V CDR1 and CDR2: MNHEY, SMNVEV (reference sequence). CDR3 DNA: TGTGCCAGCAGCGCGACAGGGTTAACCTCTGGGGCCAACGTCCCGACTTTC. As protein: CASSATGLTSGANVPTF. The variable domain in full, with the rest retrieved from reference TRBV27 and TRBJ2-6, is EAQVTQNPRYLITVTGKKLTVTCSQNMNHEYMSWYRQDPGLGLRQIYYSMNVEVTDKGDVPEGYKVSRKEKRNFPLILESPSPNQTSLYFCASSATGLTSGANVPTFGAGSRLTVL.

The chain has TRBV29-1 and TRBJ2-4, with D hard to call. The J call could be wrong; TRBJ2-7 is a better fit for the DNA end. CDR3 length equals 11 residues. Germline assignment: CDR1 SQVTM and CDR2 ANQGSEA. The CDR3 bases are TGCAGCGTTGAAATGGTCTACGAGCAGTACTTC. It yields the protein CSVEMVYEQYF.

This clonotype was seen many times. The rearrangement links TRBV20-1 to TRBJ1-2; TRBD1 might be the D (6 bases). This CDR3 contains 12 residues. The ends were cut back, 3 bases at V and 8 bases at J, with 13 bases in the middle. The germline V gene has CDR1 DFQATT and CDR2 SNEGSKA (reference sequence). CDR3: CSASLGAQGYTF. DNA of the CDR3: TGCAGTGCTAGCTTGGGGGCGCAGGGCTACACCTTC.